These 28 T cell receptor beta chains originate from one sample sequenced in a study of shared clonotypes between healthy human individuals. Sequenced by immunoSEQ multiplex PCR; TCRdb stores in-frame clones only, minus some. The table has millions of clones, roughly nine tenths seen once. The sample comprised naive CD4+ T cells sorted from blood. Subset described: CD45RA+ positively selected. These receptors were obtained from a man aged 18 to 30 in good health.

The chain combines TRBV12-2 with TRBJ2-1; the table's D gene call, TRBD2, was not cross checked with the DNA. TRBV12-2 is noted as a pseudogene. The length of the CDR3 is 14 residues. The CDR3, as DNA: TGTGCAAGTCGCCCGACCAGCGGGGCACGGGAGCAGTTCTTC. This encodes CASRPTSGAREQFF.

This CDR3 is CASSRRGQSTDTQYF. The CDR3 nucleotides read TGTGCCAGCAGTCGACGCGGACAGAGCACAGATACGCAGTATTTT. The rearrangement links TRBV11-3 to TRBJ2-3, with D possibly TRBD1 on 6 matching bases. Germline assignment: CDR1 SGHNT and CDR2 YENEEA. The CDR3 sequence is 15 residues long. V lost 6 bases to trimming and J lost 0 bases, with 13 bases between them.

V and J are TRBV9 and TRBJ2-1, with TRBD2 matching 14 bases. The CDR3 sequence is 14 residues long. The V and J ends lost 3 bases and 10 bases, in that order; junction bases with no gene match: 3. The germline V gene encodes CDR1 SGDLS and CDR2 YYNGEE. This CDR3 is CASSGGLAGEEQFF. The CDR3 DNA reads TGTGCCAGCAGCGGGGGACTAGCGGGAGAAGAGCAGTTCTTC.

The chain joins TRBV11-3 to TRBJ2-5, with no clear D. CDR3 length equals 14 residues. CDR1 is SGHNT and CDR2 is YENEEA in the germline V gene. V lost 0 bases and J 1 base, leaving 6 bases between the germline ends. This chain's CDR3 is CASSLDPTQETQYF. Here the CDR3 DNA reads TGTGCCAGCAGCTTAGACCCGACCCAAGAGACCCAGTACTTC.

This sequence joins TRBV25-1 and TRBJ1-4; D unresolved. This CDR3 spans 16 amino acids. Deletions cut 4 bases from V and 0 bases from J, with 12 bases between. Germline V gene lookup returns CDR1 MGHDK and CDR2 SYGVNS. The CDR3 nucleotides are TGTGCCAGCAGTGTCCTCCAAAGTGCAACTAATGAAAAACTGTTTTTT. Encoded protein: CASSVLQSATNEKLFF.

The rearrangement joins TRBV27 to TRBJ1-6, with D unclear. Between the trimmed V and J ends, which lost 3 bases and 7 bases, there was a span of 10 bases. This CDR3 comprises 14 residues. Germline V gene lookup returns CDR1 MNHEY and CDR2 SMNVEV (reference sequence). Here the CDR3 DNA reads TGTGCCAGCAGTTTTAAGGGAGCGAATTCACCCCTCCACTTT. It codes for CASSFKGANSPLHF.

On this clone itself: Compared with germline, one end of the junction differs, possibly owing to a read error. The genes are TRBV5-4 and TRBJ2-7; possible D gene TRBD1, 5 bases. The CDR3 is 12 residues long. The germline V gene encodes CDR1 SGHNT and CDR2 YYREEE (reference sequence). CDR3 DNA sequence: TGTGCCAGCAGCCACACAGGTACCGAGCAGCACTTC. Its protein product is CASSHTGTEQHF.

The rearrangement joins TRBV5-4 to TRBJ1-3; perhaps TRBD1 as D (5 bases). The germline V gene has CDR1 SGHNT and CDR2 YYREEE (reference sequence). V was cut by 4 bases and J by 0 bases, with 14 bases left in between. There are 16 residues in the CDR3. CDR3 nucleotides: TGTGCCAGCAGCCGTGACAGCGTAAGCTCTGGAAACACCATATATTTT. This sequence encodes CASSRDSVSSGNTIYF.

The J gene is TRBJ2-5, the V gene TRBV9, with D possibly TRBD1 on 6 matching bases. CDR3 length: 14 amino acids. Germline CDR1 reads SGDLS; CDR2 reads YYNGEE. Trimming removed 3 bases from V and 5 bases from J, with 14 bases in between. CDR3 amino acids: CASSDRQVGETQYF. In DNA form, the CDR3 reads TGTGCCAGCAGCGATCGACAGGTCGGGGAGACCCAGTACTTC.

The chain has TRBV11-2 and TRBJ1-6; D is unresolved. This CDR3 comprises 17 residues. The ends were cut back, 1 base at V and 0 bases at J, with 10 bases in the middle. Germline V CDR1 and CDR2: SGHAT, FQNNGV. The CDR3 bases are TGTGCCAGCAGCTTAGTTCTTCCTAGCTCCTATAATTCACCCCTCCACTTT. Translated, it gives CASSLVLPSSYNSPLHF.

This chain uses TRBV6-1 with TRBJ1-4, with 10 bases fitting TRBD1. The CDR3 is 15 residues long. V dropped 5 bases and J dropped 8; count of bases not matched to a gene: 8. Germline V gene sequence: CDR1 MNHNS, CDR2 SASEGT. The CDR3 nucleotides read TGTGCCAGCAGTCTGCGGGACAGGGGCGGGGAAAAACTGTTTTTT. Protein: CASSLRDRGGEKLFF.

The CDR3 region has the DNA TGTGCCAGTAGTACCTATGGACCTGCCGGCGAGCAGTACTTC. Translated, it gives CASSTYGPAGEQYF. The chain recombines TRBV19 with TRBJ2-7; D is unresolved. Germline CDR1 LNHDA, CDR2 SQIVND (reference sequence). Trimming removed 4 bases at V and 6 bases at J, with 16 bases between. The CDR3 has 14 amino acids. Combining the CDR3 with reference TRBV19 and TRBJ2-7 gives the whole variable domain DGGITQSPKYLFRKEGQNVTLSCEQNLNHDAMYWYRQDPGQGLRLIYYSQIVNDFQKGDIAEGYSVSREKKESFPLTVTSAQKNPTAFYLCASSTYGPAGEQYFGPGTRLTVT.

The chain carries TRBV6-6 and TRBJ1-5; D gene unclear. The CDR3 length is 12 residues. Germline assignment: CDR1 MNHNY and CDR2 SVGAGI (reference sequence). V lost 10 bases and J 5 bases, leaving 12 bases between the germline ends. As DNA, the CDR3 is TGTGCCACCACCCCCCAGGATCAGCCCCAGCATTTT. This gives the protein CATTPQDQPQHF.

The chain is built from TRBV19 and TRBJ1-1, with D possibly matching TRBD1 (5 bases). The V gene's germline CDR1 is LNHDA and CDR2 SQIVND (reference sequence). V was pared by 5 bases and J by 7 bases, with 14 bases between. The CDR3 spans 13 residues. CDR3 residues: CASSSGGKGEAFF. The CDR3 DNA is TGTGCCAGTAGTTCGGGGGGAAAGGGTGAAGCTTTCTTT.

This chain uses TRBV7-8 with TRBJ1-5; 9 positions match TRBD1. CDR3 length equals 17 residues. J was trimmed by 3 bases and V by 4 bases; bases with no gene match: 10. CDR1 and CDR2 (germline): SGHVS, FQNEAQ. CDR3 nucleotides: TGTGCCAGCAGCTACTCCGGGACAGGGACCTCCAATCAGCCCCAGCATTTT. Translated, it gives CASSYSGTGTSNQPQHF. Full variable domain (remainder filled in from reference TRBV7-8 and TRBJ1-5): GAGVSQSPRYKVAKRGQDVALRCDPISGHVSLFWYQQALGQGPEFLTYFQNEAQLDKSGLPSDRFFAERPEGSVSTLKIQRTQQEDSAVYLCASSYSGTGTSNQPQHFGDGTRLSIL.

Comments on this clone: The sample contains more than one DNA sequence encoding this CDR3. The chain combines TRBV9 with TRBJ2-1, with 10 positions matching TRBD2. The CDR3 has 16 amino acids. J was trimmed by 0 bases and V by 2 bases; bases with no gene match: 2. Germline V lookup: CDR1 SGDLS, CDR2 YYNGEE. In DNA form, the CDR3 reads TGTGCCAGCAGCGTCTCTAGCGGGAGCTCCTACAATGAGCAGTTCTTC. This translates into CASSVSSGSSYNEQFF.

V and J are TRBV6-5 and TRBJ1-2; tentatively, D is TRBD1 (6 bases). CDR1 is MNHEY, CDR2 SVGAGI, per germline. The CDR3 has 13 residues. V was pared by 2 bases and J by 6 bases, with 10 bases between. The CDR3 nucleotides read TGTGCCAGCAGTTACCACAGGGAGAATGGCTACACCTTC. This gives the protein CASSYHRENGYTF.

The V call is TRBV5-1, the J call TRBJ2-2; 12 bases match TRBD2. CDR3 size: 16 residues. The germline gives CDR1 SGHRS, CDR2 YFSETQ. Losses at the gene ends were 4 bases for V and 7 bases for J; bases not matched to a gene: 8. CDR3 bases: TGCGCCAGCAGCCTGTCGACTAGCGGGAGCAGCGGGGAGCTGTTTTTT. Amino acid sequence: CASSLSTSGSSGELFF.

The chain recombines TRBV11-2 with TRBJ2-1; 8 positions match TRBD2. V gave up 2 bases and J gave up 0 bases; unmatched junction bases: 6. CDR3 length: 17 amino acids. CDR1 is SGHAT and CDR2 is FQNNGV in the germline V gene. Here the CDR3 DNA reads TGTGCCAGCAGCTTAACGGGGGCGGGAGGCTCCTACAATGAGCAGTTCTTC. It encodes CASSLTGAGGSYNEQFF. The full variable domain, with the rest looked up from reference TRBV11-2 and TRBJ2-1, is EAGVAQSPRYKIIEKRQSVAFWCNPISGHATLYWYQQILGQGPKLLIQFQNNGVVDDSQLPKDRFSAERLKGVDSTLKIQPAKLEDSAVYLCASSLTGAGGSYNEQFFGPGTRLTVL.

The genes are TRBV27 and TRBJ1-2, with 7 positions matching TRBD1. Trimming cost V 4 bases and J 2 bases; bases outside gene matches: 4. The CDR3 runs 14 residues. Germline V gene lookup returns CDR1 MNHEY and CDR2 SMNVEV (reference sequence). The CDR3 DNA reads as TGTGCCAGCAGTTCCGGGACAGAGAACTATGGCTACACCTTC. Protein product: CASSSGTENYGYTF.

This clone was counted between two and nine times. This chain joins TRBV2 and TRBJ1-5; D perhaps matches TRBD1 (6 bases). The CDR3 spans 15 residues. CDR1 and CDR2 from the germline V gene are SNHLY and FYNNEI. Trimming removed 7 bases from V and 6 bases from J, with 19 bases in between. In DNA, the CDR3 is TGTGCCAGCACCGACTGGGGGGCAATGGGTCAGCCCCAGCATTTT. This gives the protein CASTDWGAMGQPQHF.

The rearrangement links TRBV5-1 to TRBJ1-2; D is ambiguous. Germline-derived CDR1 and CDR2 are SGHRS and YFSETQ. Trimming took 2 bases from V and 3 from J, leaving 8 bases between them. The CDR3 loop spans 13 amino acids. CDR3 amino acids: CASSFEGYYGYTF. Written as DNA, the CDR3 is TGCGCCAGCAGCTTCGAAGGCTACTATGGCTACACCTTC.

The genes are TRBV4-1 and TRBJ2-7, with D uncertain. V gave up 5 bases and J gave up 0 bases, with 14 bases separating them. Germline lookup yields CDR1 MGHRA and CDR2 YSYEKL. The CDR3 totals 15 residues. CDR3 bases: TGCGCCAGCAGCGACACAAGGCACAGCTCCTACGAGCAGTACTTC. It is translated as CASSDTRHSSYEQYF.

The V gene is TRBV18, the J gene TRBJ1-5; the match to TRBD1 covers 7 bases. The CDR3 consists of 15 residues. Germline loops: CDR1 KGHSH, CDR2 LQKENI. Trimming cost V 1 base and J 7 bases; bases outside gene matches: 7. CDR3 DNA: TGTGCCAGCTCACCACAGGGGGCGTCACAACAGCCCCAGCATTTT. It translates to CASSPQGASQQPQHF.

J is TRBJ2-1 and V is TRBV5-4, with no clear D. This CDR3 contains 14 residues. CDR1 is SGHNT, CDR2 YYREEE, per germline (reference sequence). Trimming left V 0 bases short and J 7 bases short, with 11 bases between. CDR3 protein: CASSLDSQTNEQFF. CDR3 nucleotide sequence: TGTGCCAGCAGCTTGGATTCCCAGACGAATGAGCAGTTCTTC.

The V and J genes are TRBV30 and TRBJ1-4, with D perhaps matching TRBD1 (5 bases). V dropped 2 bases and J dropped 5 bases, with 9 bases sitting between them. Germline V CDR1 and CDR2: GTSNPN, SVGIG (reference sequence). The CDR3 has 13 amino acids. This chain's CDR3 is CAWSSQGNEKLFF. The CDR3 coding sequence is TGTGCCTGGAGTAGCCAGGGAAATGAAAAACTGTTTTTT.

This chain connects TRBV25-1 to TRBJ2-4; tentatively, D is TRBD1 (6 bases). V was pared by 4 bases and J by 2 bases, with 12 bases between. This CDR3 is 15 amino acids long. CDR1 and CDR2 (germline): MGHDK, SYGVNS. Here the CDR3 DNA reads TGTGCCAGCAGTGCGCAGGGGTTAACCAAAAACATTCAGTACTTC. Encoded protein: CASSAQGLTKNIQYF.

This rearrangement joins TRBV6-6 to TRBJ2-2, with 8 bases that match TRBD1. The CDR3 is 16 amino acids. Trimming cost V 6 bases and J 6 bases; bases outside gene matches: 12. Germline V CDR1 and CDR2: MNHNY, SVGAGI (reference sequence). CDR3 in DNA: TGTGCCAGCAGAGTATTCGGACAGGGAAAGGCCGGGGAGCTGTTTTTT. Protein product: CASRVFGQGKAGELFF.